This T cell receptor beta chain was obtained from a study of cytotoxic CD8 clonotypes in ibrutinib-treated CLL. Study-wide background: Across the patients, roughly ten were relapsed/refractory, 15 treatment-naive and about 17 IGHV unmutated. Results showed roughly 24 partial and 2 complete responses; following median roughly 66 months, around 15 remained remitted, around twelve advanced. Samples had a mean of around 230,000 productive templates and more than 85,000 productive rearrangements. Notes on the study in general: A rise in clonality was seen at ibrutinib response, and a fall back toward baseline was seen at progression.

As regards this clone: The antigen remains unidentified.

The V gene's germline CDR1 is MNHEY and CDR2 SMNVEV (reference sequence). The CDR3 contains 16 residues. Trimming cost V 3 bases and J 7 bases, with 18 bases left between them. Clones were sequenced by immunoSEQ multiplex PCR, and TCRdb holds only the in-frame ones, with some missing. This sample has 150,000 to 250,000 clones; approximately 68% occur once, and the top ten carry around 15%. V gene TRBV27 combines with J gene TRBJ1-4, with D uncertain. Sample: PBMCs, taken after 24 months of ibrutinib treatment. This TCR derives from a human donor with chronic lymphocytic leukemia. The CDR3 reads CASSLRQSRGREKLFF. CDR3 in DNA: TGTGCCAGCAGTTTGCGTCAGTCGCGCGGGCGTGAAAAACTGTTTTTT.